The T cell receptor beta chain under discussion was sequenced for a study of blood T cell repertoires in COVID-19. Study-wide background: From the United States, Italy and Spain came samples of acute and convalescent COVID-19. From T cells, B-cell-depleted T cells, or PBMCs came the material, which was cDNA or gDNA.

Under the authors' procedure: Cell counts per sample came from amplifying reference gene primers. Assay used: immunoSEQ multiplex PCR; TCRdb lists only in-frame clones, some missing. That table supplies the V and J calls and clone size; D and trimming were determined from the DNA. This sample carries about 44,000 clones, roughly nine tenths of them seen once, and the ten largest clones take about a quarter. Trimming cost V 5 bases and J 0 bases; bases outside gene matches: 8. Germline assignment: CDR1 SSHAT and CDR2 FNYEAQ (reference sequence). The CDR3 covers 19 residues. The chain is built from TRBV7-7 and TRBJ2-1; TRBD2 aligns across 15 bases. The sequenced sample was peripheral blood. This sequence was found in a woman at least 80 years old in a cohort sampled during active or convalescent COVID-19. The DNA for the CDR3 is TGTGCCAGCAGCCCGGGACTAGCGGGGGGCCATAGCTCCTACAATGAGCAGTTCTTC. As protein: CASSPGLAGGHSSYNEQFF.